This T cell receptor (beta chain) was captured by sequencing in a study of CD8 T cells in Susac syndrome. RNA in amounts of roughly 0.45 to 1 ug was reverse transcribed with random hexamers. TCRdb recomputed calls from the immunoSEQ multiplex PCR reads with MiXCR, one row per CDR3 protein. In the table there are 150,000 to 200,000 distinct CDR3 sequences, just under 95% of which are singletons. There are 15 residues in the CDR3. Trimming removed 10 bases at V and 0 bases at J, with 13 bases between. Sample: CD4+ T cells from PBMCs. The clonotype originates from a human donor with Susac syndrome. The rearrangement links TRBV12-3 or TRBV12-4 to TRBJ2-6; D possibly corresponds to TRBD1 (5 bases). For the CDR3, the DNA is TGTGCCACCTCAGCCGACAGCTCTGGGGCCAACGTCCTGACTTTC. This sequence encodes CATSADSSGANVLTF.